The 27 T cell receptor beta chains in this list originate from one sample, sequenced in a study of T cell clonality in common variable immunodeficiency. Study conclusions and caveats: In common variable immunodeficiency, TCR beta chains reportedly carried fewer deletions and N-nucleotide insertions.

TCRdb's copy holds only in-frame clones and misses some; the assay was immunoSEQ multiplex PCR. The sample shows some 16,000 clones, none of them appearing just once. Their target antigens are unknown. Sequencing was done on a sample of peripheral blood mononuclear cells. These receptors all come from a human donor with common variable immunodeficiency.

This clone qualifies as medium-sized. The observed sequence ends 3 residues before the CDR3 terminus, with the missing tail filled in from the germline J gene. The rearrangement links TRBV28 to TRBJ1-2, with D possibly being TRBD1 (5 bases). V dropped 5 bases and J dropped 4 bases, with 14 bases sitting between them. Per the germline V gene, CDR1 is MDHEN and CDR2 is SYDVKM. The CDR3 contains 14 residues. The DNA read from the CDR3 is TGTGCCAGCAGTATTAGGACAATTGTCTATGGC. Protein product: CASSIRTIVYG. The whole CDR3 is CASSIRTIVYGYTF.

A few counts support this clone. The read ends 3 residues before the CDR3 terminus; that terminus is restored from the germline J gene. The chain couples TRBV30 to TRBJ2-7, with D possibly being TRBD1 (8 bases). The CDR3 extends over 14 amino acids. Trimming removed 4 bases at V and 2 bases at J, with 15 bases between. Germline lookup yields CDR1 GTSNPN and CDR2 SVGIG (reference sequence). CDR3 in amino acids: CAWKGGTGPYEQYF. The part of the CDR3 DNA that was read is TGTGCCTGGAAGGGGGGGACAGGACCCTACGAG.

Remarks on this clone: The read finishes 3 residues shy of the CDR3 end, and the germline J gene is used to complete it. The rearrangement joins TRBV7-2 to TRBJ2-1; D is unresolved. The CDR3 extends over 13 amino acids. V was shortened by 7 bases and J by 6 bases, with 13 bases between the two germline ends. Germline lookup yields CDR1 SGHTA and CDR2 FQGNSA. The covered CDR3 bases are TGTGCCAGCACCTTCGTAAATCCCAATGAG. Amino acid sequence: CASTFVNPNE. The entire CDR3 protein reads CASTFVNPNEQFF.

As regards this clone: Read sequence stops 3 residues before the CDR3 end, and the germline J gene provides the missing end. The rearrangement joins TRBV5-5 to TRBJ2-7; D gene unclear. The CDR3 spans 15 residues. Trimming stripped 0 bases from V and 1 base from J, with 11 bases between. Germline V gene sequence: CDR1 SGHKS, CDR2 YYEKEE (reference sequence). The CDR3 DNA, read in part, is TGTGCCAGCAGCTTGGCGACAAGGCCGTCCTACGAG. Protein sequence: CASSLATRPSYE. The whole CDR3 reads CASSLATRPSYEQYF. The variable domain in full, completed from reference TRBV5-5 and TRBJ2-7, reads DAGVTQSPTHLIKTRGQQVTLRCSPISGHKSVSWYQQVLGQGPQFIFQYYEKEERGRGNFPDRFSARQFPNYSSELNVNALLLGDSALYLCASSLATRPSYEQYFGPGTRLTVT.

This clone appeared a few times. Read coverage stops 3 residues before the CDR3 terminus; the germline J gene supplies the remainder. The genes are TRBV5-1 and TRBJ2-3; 11 bases map to TRBD1. V lost 2 bases to trimming and J lost 3 bases; unmatched junction nucleotides: 2. The CDR3 covers 15 residues. Germline V lookup: CDR1 SGHRS, CDR2 YFSETQ. The CDR3 bases that were read are TGCGCCAGCAGCTTCCGGGACAGGGGGACAGATACG. Translated: CASSFRDRGTDT. The whole CDR3 sequence is CASSFRDRGTDTQYF.

To note about this clone: Read sequence stops 3 residues before the CDR3 end, and the germline J gene provides the missing end. The chain recombines TRBV30 with TRBJ2-7, with TRBD2 as a possible D gene (6 bases). Deletions cut 0 bases from V and 6 bases from J, with 18 bases between. The CDR3 loop spans 15 amino acids. CDR1 is GTSNPN and CDR2 is SVGIG in the germline V gene (reference sequence). The covered CDR3 bases are TGTGCCTGGAGTGTAAGTAGTGGGGACTGGCTCGAG. It encodes CAWSVSSGDWLE. The CDR3 as a whole reads CAWSVSSGDWLEQYF. The whole variable domain, filled in from reference TRBV30 and TRBJ2-7, reads SQTIHQWPATLVQPVGSPLSLECTVEGTSNPNLYWYRQAAGRGLQLLFYSVGIGQISSEVPQNLSASRPQDRQFILSSKKLLLSDSGFYLCAWSVSSGDWLEQYFGPGTRLTVT.

In regard to this clone: From the germline J gene comes the end of the CDR3, since the read stops 3 residues before it. V gene TRBV7-9 combines with J gene TRBJ2-7; D not resolved. Germline assignment: CDR1 SEHNR and CDR2 FQNEAQ (reference sequence). This CDR3 comprises 15 residues. V gave up 1 base and J gave up 5 bases, with 15 bases separating them. The CDR3 bases that were read are TGTGCCAGCAGCTTAGAACTCGGCAGGTCGAACGAG. This encodes CASSLELGRSNE. The CDR3 as a whole reads CASSLELGRSNEQYF.

By share, this clone ranks as large. Sequencing ends 3 residues short of the CDR3 end; the germline J gene provides the rest. The chain is built from TRBV6-2 or TRBV6-3 and TRBJ2-6; a possible D gene is TRBD1 (6 bases). Germline V gene lookup returns CDR1 MNHEY and CDR2 SVGEGT. The CDR3 is made up of 16 amino acids. The V end was cut by 1 base, the J end by 0 bases, with 7 bases between. The CDR3: CASSYFRGSGANVLTF. The CDR3 DNA, read in part, is TGTGCCAGCAGTTACTTCAGGGGCTCTGGGGCCAACGTC.

In this sample, this clone turned up many times. The read ends 3 residues before the CDR3 terminus; that terminus is restored from the germline J gene. The J gene is TRBJ2-7, the V gene TRBV2, with D possibly matching TRBD2 (5 bases). The V end was cut by 5 bases, the J end by 4 bases, with 9 bases between. Germline values: CDR1 SNHLY, CDR2 FYNNEI. This CDR3 region has 12 residues. CDR3 residues: CASSQTRYEQYF. CDR3 bases read: TGTGCCAGCAGTCAAACTAGATACGAG.

Concerning this clone: Read data end 3 residues before the CDR3 end; the end is taken from the germline J gene. V usage is TRBV19 and J usage is TRBJ2-6; TRBD1 agrees at 9 bases. In germline, CDR1 is LNHDA, CDR2 SQIVND (reference sequence). This CDR3 is built from 17 residues. Trimming at V came to 5 bases and at J to 2 bases, leaving 7 bases not matched to a gene. The part of the CDR3 DNA that was read is TGTGCCAGTAGTGTCGGGACAGGGAAAGCTGGGGCCAACGTC. Translated: CASSVGTGKAGANV. The CDR3 in full is CASSVGTGKAGANVLTF. Filled out from reference TRBV19 and TRBJ2-6, the complete variable domain reads DGGITQSPKYLFRKEGQNVTLSCEQNLNHDAMYWYRQDPGQGLRLIYYSQIVNDFQKGDIAEGYSVSREKKESFPLTVTSAQKNPTAFYLCASSVGTGKAGANVLTFGAGSRLTVL.

This clone was seen a few times. From the germline J gene comes the end of the CDR3, since the read stops 3 residues before it. V usage is TRBV11-2 and J usage is TRBJ2-7; 7 bases match TRBD2. The V gene's germline CDR1 is SGHAT and CDR2 FQNNGV. There are 15 residues in the CDR3. The junction had 11 bases not matched to a gene; V was cut back by 6 bases and J by 3 bases. CDR3 region: CASSLDGGGRYEQYF. The sequenced CDR3 bases are TGTGCCAGCAGTCTCGACGGCGGGGGACGCTACGAG.

This clone was seen many times. The read terminates 3 residues before the CDR3 end, so the remaining end is supplied by the germline J gene. The chain has TRBV18 and TRBJ1-2, with 8 bases matching TRBD1. There are 16 residues in the CDR3. Germline V CDR1 and CDR2: KGHSH, LQKENI. Trimming removed 2 bases from V and 6 bases from J; junction bases left unmatched: 11. CDR3 DNA (partial): TGTGCCAGCTCACCAGGGAGGACAGGGATACTCGATGGC. This gives the protein CASSPGRTGILDG. The CDR3 as a whole reads CASSPGRTGILDGYTF.

The table lists this clone with many counts. Read sequence stops 3 residues before the CDR3 end, and the germline J gene provides the missing end. J is TRBJ2-3 and V is TRBV7-8; 11 nucleotides align to TRBD2. The CDR3 is 13 amino acids. V lost 8 bases to trimming and J lost 6 bases; unmatched junction nucleotides: 4. CDR1 and CDR2 (germline): SGHVS, FQNEAQ. The CDR3 here is CASLAGGGDTQYF. CDR3 DNA (partial): TGTGCCAGCCTAGCGGGGGGTGGGGATACG. Full variable domain (missing parts from reference TRBV7-8 and TRBJ2-3): GAGVSQSPRYKVAKRGQDVALRCDPISGHVSLFWYQQALGQGPEFLTYFQNEAQLDKSGLPSDRFFAERPEGSVSTLKIQRTQQEDSAVYLCASLAGGGDTQYFGPGTRLTVL.

This clone was picked up many times. CDR3 sequence: CASSPRGQLNEQFF. The CDR3 bases that were read are TGTGCCAGCAGTCCGCGGGGTCAGCTCAATGAG. This sequence joins TRBV6-2 or TRBV6-3 and TRBJ2-1, with D perhaps TRBD2 (6 bases). The CDR3 end lies 3 residues beyond the end of the read and is filled in from the germline J gene. The CDR3 runs 14 residues. From germline, CDR1 is MNHEY and CDR2 SVGEGT. V shed 5 bases and J shed 6 bases, with 14 bases lying between them.

As to this clone: The missing CDR3 end, 3 residues past where the read stops, is filled in from the germline J gene. The V call is TRBV5-1, the J call TRBJ2-3; unclear D gene. This CDR3 is built from 15 residues. Per germline, CDR1 SGHRS and CDR2 YFSETQ. Deletions cut 0 bases from V and 2 bases from J, with 10 bases between. This CDR3 is CASSLEQAFTDTQYF. The part of the CDR3 DNA that was read is TGCGCCAGCAGCTTGGAGCAGGCTTTCACAGATACG.

This clone turned up a few times. The read halts 3 residues ahead of the CDR3 end, with the missing end drawn from the germline J gene. The chain joins TRBV18 to TRBJ2-7; TRBD1 might be the D (6 bases). The CDR3 runs 12 residues. With 5 bases removed from V and 5 bases from J, the gap between germline ends came to 10 bases. Germline lookup yields CDR1 KGHSH and CDR2 LQKENI. The CDR3 bases that were read are TGTGCCAGCTCAAAGGACAGAAACGAG. Translated, it gives CASSKDRNE. The whole CDR3 protein reads CASSKDRNEQYF.

In regard to this clone: The read terminates 3 residues before the CDR3 end, so the remaining end is supplied by the germline J gene. The chain combines TRBV19 with TRBJ2-5; TRBD2 aligns across 7 bases. CDR3 length equals 16 residues. Germline CDR1 LNHDA, CDR2 SQIVND (reference sequence). Germline trimming cut 1 base from V and 5 bases from J; bases unmatched to any gene: 10. CDR3 amino acids: CASSIGGGAGGETQYF. The sequenced part of the CDR3 DNA is TGTGCCAGTAGTATAGGCGGGGGTGCCGGTGGGGAGACC.

Remarks on this clone: The read ends 3 residues shy of where the CDR3 ends; the end is completed using the germline J gene. The same CDR3 also results from other DNA sequences found in this sample. V usage is TRBV18 and J usage is TRBJ1-1; a possible D gene is TRBD1 (6 bases). The ends were cut back, 2 bases at V and 6 bases at J, with 22 bases in the middle. CDR1 is KGHSH and CDR2 is LQKENI in the germline V gene. The CDR3 consists of 17 residues. CDR3 bases read: TGTGCCAGCTCACCAGCGGGGGGCGCGTCGGATTGGCCTGAA. Its translation: CASSPAGGASDWPE. The CDR3 in its entirety is CASSPAGGASDWPEAFF.

A note on this clone: The read falls 3 residues short of the CDR3 end, and the missing part is taken from the germline J gene. The gene calls are TRBV7-2 and TRBJ2-3; D gene ambiguous. Per the germline V gene, CDR1 is SGHTA and CDR2 is FQGNSA. The CDR3 loop spans 16 amino acids. Partial CDR3 DNA: TGTGCAAGTCGCTTAGCCGGTTACCCCTCCACAGATACG. As protein: CASRLAGYPSTDT. The whole CDR3 sequence is CASRLAGYPSTDTQYF.

This clone occurred a few times. The read ends 3 residues before the CDR3 terminus; that terminus is restored from the germline J gene. The chain is built from TRBV7-9 and TRBJ1-1; the D gene is possibly TRBD1 (5 bases). CDR1 and CDR2 (germline): SEHNR, FQNEAQ (reference sequence). V shed 3 bases and J shed 1 base, with 9 bases lying between them. This CDR3 comprises 14 residues. CDR3: CASSFGTRNTEAFF. CDR3 bases read: TGTGCCAGCAGCTTCGGGACTCGGAACACTGAA.

Only a few counts were recorded for this clone. The CDR3 end is not reached by the read, which stops 3 residues before it; the germline J gene fills it in. The chain uses TRBV19 and TRBJ2-7; either TRBD1 or TRBD2 may supply D (5 bases each). CDR1 and CDR2 (germline): LNHDA, SQIVND (reference sequence). Trimming shortened V by 1 base and J by 6 bases, and 10 bases separated the two germline ends. This CDR3 comprises 13 residues. CDR3 residues: CASSIGGAGEQYF. Partial CDR3 DNA: TGTGCCAGTAGTATAGGAGGGGCAGGCGAG.

This clone has just a few counts. CDR3 loop: CAWRRPGNNQPQHF. CDR3 bases read: TGTGCCTGGAGGCGTCCGGGGAACAATCAGCCC. The gene calls are TRBV30 and TRBJ1-5; no definite D call. The sequenced fragment ends 3 residues before the CDR3 boundary, so the rest is inferred from the germline J gene. Between the trimmed V and J ends, which lost 3 bases and 3 bases, there was a span of 12 bases. This CDR3 comprises 14 residues. Germline V lookup: CDR1 GTSNPN, CDR2 SVGIG (reference sequence).

A few counts support this clone. The read terminates 3 residues ahead of where the CDR3 ends, so the germline J gene completes it. V is TRBV19 and J is TRBJ2-3; TRBD2 matches 11 bases. Per germline, CDR1 LNHDA and CDR2 SQIVND (reference sequence). Trimming took 5 bases from V and 0 from J; bases not matched to a gene: 10. This CDR3 contains 18 residues. CDR3 DNA (partial): TGTGCCAGTAGTCCTCAGACTAGCGGGGCAGCTAGCACAGATACG. Encoded protein: CASSPQTSGAASTDT. The entire CDR3 is CASSPQTSGAASTDTQYF.

This clone was observed a handful of times. The CDR3 extends 3 residues past the end of the read, so its final part is completed from the germline J gene. The chain is built from TRBV7-8 and TRBJ1-5; the D gene is possibly TRBD1 (5 bases). Trimming left V 5 bases short and J 0 bases short, with 17 bases between. This CDR3 has 17 amino acids. CDR1 is SGHVS and CDR2 is FQNEAQ in the germline V gene. The sequenced CDR3 bases are TGTGCCAGCAGCCCCACTGCTTTGGGGCTTAGCAATCAGCCC. It translates to CASSPTALGLSNQP. The CDR3 in its entirety is CASSPTALGLSNQPQHF.

This clone was counted only a few times. The read stops 3 residues short of the end of the CDR3; the missing end is completed from the germline J gene. The chain uses TRBV19 and TRBJ2-2; 7 bases are shared with TRBD1. Trimming at V came to 8 bases and at J to 7 bases, leaving 10 bases not matched to a gene. The germline CDR1 and CDR2 sequences are LNHDA and SQIVND (reference sequence). CDR3 length: 14 amino acids. CDR3 DNA (partial): TGTGCCAGTTCGAGGGACAGTAATTTCGGGGAG. This sequence encodes CASSRDSNFGE. The CDR3 reads in full as CASSRDSNFGELFF.

This clone is deemed medium-sized. Incomplete CDR3 DNA: TGTGCCAGTAGACTACAGGGGTTGGCTGAA. Translated, it gives CASRLQGLAE. The whole CDR3 is CASRLQGLAEAFF. This rearrangement joins TRBV19 to TRBJ1-1; 7 bases are a match to TRBD1. The CDR3 end is not reached by the read, which stops 3 residues before it; the germline J gene fills it in. Germline CDR1 is LNHDA and CDR2 is SQIVND (reference sequence). V was pared by 6 bases and J by 6 bases, with 7 bases of the junction left unmatched. The CDR3 consists of 13 residues.

As for this clone: Sequencing ends 3 residues short of the CDR3 end; the germline J gene provides the rest. The rearrangement uses TRBV19 and TRBJ2-6; D remains unclear. Looked up from germline, CDR1 is LNHDA and CDR2 is SQIVND (reference sequence). Trimming took 6 bases from V and 0 from J, leaving 15 bases between them. The CDR3 spans 17 residues. The CDR3 bases that were read are TGTGCCAGTAGAAACGTGTTTTCCAGCTCTGGGGCCAACGTC. It specifies CASRNVFSSSGANV. The full CDR3 sequence reads CASRNVFSSSGANVLTF. Looking up the rest from reference TRBV19 and TRBJ2-6 gives the full variable domain: DGGITQSPKYLFRKEGQNVTLSCEQNLNHDAMYWYRQDPGQGLRLIYYSQIVNDFQKGDIAEGYSVSREKKESFPLTVTSAQKNPTAFYLCASRNVFSSSGANVLTFGAGSRLTVL.